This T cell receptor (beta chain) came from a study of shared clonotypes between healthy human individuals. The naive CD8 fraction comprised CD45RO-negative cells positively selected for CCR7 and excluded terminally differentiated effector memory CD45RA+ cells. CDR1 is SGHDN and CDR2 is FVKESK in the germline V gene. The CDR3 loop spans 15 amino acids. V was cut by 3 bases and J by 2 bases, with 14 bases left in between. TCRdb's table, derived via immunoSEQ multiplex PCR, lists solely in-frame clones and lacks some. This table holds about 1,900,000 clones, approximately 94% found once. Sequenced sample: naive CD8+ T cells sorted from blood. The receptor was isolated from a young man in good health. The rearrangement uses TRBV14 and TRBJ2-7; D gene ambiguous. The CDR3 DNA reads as TGTGCCAGCAGCCAGAGTAGGCAGCTTCCCTACGAGCAGTACTTC. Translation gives CASSQSRQLPYEQYF.